Here is one T cell receptor (beta chain) with its context. The data belong to a study of blood T cell repertoires in COVID-19. The wider study: Collection of acute and convalescent COVID-19 samples took place in the United States, Italy and Spain. T cells, B-cell-depleted T cells, or PBMCs provided the cDNA or gDNA that served as material.

Original processing notes: Nucleated cell number was recorded as an estimate derived from reference gene primer amplification. Sequenced by immunoSEQ multiplex PCR; TCRdb stores in-frame clones only, minus some. V, J and clone size are those of that table, while D and trimming were read from the DNA. The sample yields more than 95,000 clones, around 86% seen once. This clonotype originated in an elderly man with acute or convalescent COVID-19. Material for sequencing was peripheral blood.

CDR3 loop: CASSPRNGRMNEQFF. The CDR3 nucleotides are TGTGCCAGCTCACCGAGGAACGGGAGGATGAATGAGCAGTTCTTC. The V call is TRBV18, the J call TRBJ2-1, with TRBD2 identical over 7 bases. Germline V lookup: CDR1 KGHSH, CDR2 LQKENI. V was clipped by 3 bases and J by 7 bases; unmatched bases: 9. CDR3 size: 15 residues.